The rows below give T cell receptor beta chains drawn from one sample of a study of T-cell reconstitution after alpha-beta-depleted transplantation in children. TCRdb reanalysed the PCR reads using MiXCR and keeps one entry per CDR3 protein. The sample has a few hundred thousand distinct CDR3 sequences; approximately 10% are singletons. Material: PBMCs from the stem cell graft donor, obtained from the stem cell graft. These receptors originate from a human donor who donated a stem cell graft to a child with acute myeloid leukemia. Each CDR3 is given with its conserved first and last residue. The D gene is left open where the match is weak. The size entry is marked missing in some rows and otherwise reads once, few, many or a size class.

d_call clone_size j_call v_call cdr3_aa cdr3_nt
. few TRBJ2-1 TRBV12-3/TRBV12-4 CASNRIVLAGSYNEQFF TGTGCCAGCAATAGAATCGTCCTTGCGGGCTCCTACAATGAGCAGTTCTTC
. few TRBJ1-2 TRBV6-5 CASSYSSMTANYGYTF TGTGCCAGCAGTTACTCGTCGATGACAGCTAACTATGGCTACACCTTC
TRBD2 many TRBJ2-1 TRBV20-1 CSARWGTSGIEQFF TGCAGTGCTAGATGGGGGACTAGCGGGATTGAGCAGTTCTTC
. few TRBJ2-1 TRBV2 CASSVSGGSYNEQFF TGTGCCAGCAGTGTGTCAGGAGGAAGCTACAATGAGCAGTTCTTC
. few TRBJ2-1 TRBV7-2 CASSLGGHYPYNEQFF TGTGCCAGCAGCTTAGGTGGGCATTACCCCTACAATGAGCAGTTCTTC
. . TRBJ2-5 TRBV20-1 CSARGLEKSQETQYF TGCAGTGCTAGGGGACTGGAAAAATCTCAAGAGACCCAGTACTTC
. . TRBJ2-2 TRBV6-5 CASSSTRGANTGELFF TGTGCCAGCAGTTCCACCCGGGGCGCGAACACCGGGGAGCTGTTTTTT
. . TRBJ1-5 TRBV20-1 CSAREDLPQHF TGCAGTGCTAGAGAGGACTTGCCCCAGCATTTT
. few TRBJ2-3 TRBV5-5 CASSLAPAVTDTQYF TGTGCCAGCAGCTTGGCCCCAGCGGTCACAGATACGCAGTATTTT
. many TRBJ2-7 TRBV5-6 CASSFRGANSYEQYF TGTGCCAGCAGCTTTAGGGGCGCTAACTCCTACGAGCAGTACTTC